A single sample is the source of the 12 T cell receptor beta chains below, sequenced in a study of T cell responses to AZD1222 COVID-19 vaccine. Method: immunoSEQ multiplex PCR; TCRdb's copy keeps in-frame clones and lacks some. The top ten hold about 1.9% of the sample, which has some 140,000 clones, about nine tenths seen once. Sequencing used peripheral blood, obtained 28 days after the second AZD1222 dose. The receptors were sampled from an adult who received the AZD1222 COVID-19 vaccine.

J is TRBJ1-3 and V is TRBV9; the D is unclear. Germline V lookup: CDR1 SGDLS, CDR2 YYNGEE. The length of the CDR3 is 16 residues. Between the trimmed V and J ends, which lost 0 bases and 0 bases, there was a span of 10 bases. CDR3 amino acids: CASSVEPALSGNTIYF. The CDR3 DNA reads TGTGCCAGCAGCGTAGAACCCGCACTCTCTGGAAACACCATATATTTT.

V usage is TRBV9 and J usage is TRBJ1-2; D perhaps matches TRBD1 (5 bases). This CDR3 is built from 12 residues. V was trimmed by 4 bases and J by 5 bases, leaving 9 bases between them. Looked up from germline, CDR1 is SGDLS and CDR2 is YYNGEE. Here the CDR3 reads CASSSQGYGYTF. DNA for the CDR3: TGTGCCAGCAGCTCCCAGGGTTATGGCTACACCTTC.

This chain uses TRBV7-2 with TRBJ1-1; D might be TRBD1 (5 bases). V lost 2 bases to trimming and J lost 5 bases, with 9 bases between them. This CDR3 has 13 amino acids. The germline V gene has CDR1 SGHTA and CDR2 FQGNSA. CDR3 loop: CASSLKGATEAFF. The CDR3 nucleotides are TGTGCCAGCAGCTTAAAAGGGGCTACTGAAGCTTTCTTT.

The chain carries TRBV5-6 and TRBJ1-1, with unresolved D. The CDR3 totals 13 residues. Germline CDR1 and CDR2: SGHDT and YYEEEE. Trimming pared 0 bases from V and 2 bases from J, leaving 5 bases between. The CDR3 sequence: CASSLVSNTEAFF. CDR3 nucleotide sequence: TGTGCCAGCAGCTTGGTGAGCAACACTGAAGCTTTCTTT.

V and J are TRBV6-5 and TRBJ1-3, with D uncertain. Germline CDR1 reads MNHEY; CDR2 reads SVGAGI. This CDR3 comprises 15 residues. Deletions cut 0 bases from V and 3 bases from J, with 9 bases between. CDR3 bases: TGTGCCAGCAGTTACTCGAGAGGCTATGGAAACACCATATATTTT. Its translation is CASSYSRGYGNTIYF.

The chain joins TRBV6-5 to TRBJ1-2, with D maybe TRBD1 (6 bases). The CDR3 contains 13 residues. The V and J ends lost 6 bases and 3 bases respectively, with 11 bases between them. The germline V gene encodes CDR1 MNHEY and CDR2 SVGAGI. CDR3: CASRTTGHYGYTF. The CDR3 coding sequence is TGTGCCAGCAGGACAACAGGGCACTATGGCTACACCTTC.

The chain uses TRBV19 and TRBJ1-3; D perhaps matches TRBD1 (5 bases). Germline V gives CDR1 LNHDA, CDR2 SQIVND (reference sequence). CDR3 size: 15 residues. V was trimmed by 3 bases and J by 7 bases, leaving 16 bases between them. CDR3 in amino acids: CASSIWGPGHNTIYF. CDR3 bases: TGTGCCAGTAGTATTTGGGGCCCGGGGCATAACACCATATATTTT. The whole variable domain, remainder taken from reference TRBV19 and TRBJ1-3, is DGGITQSPKYLFRKEGQNVTLSCEQNLNHDAMYWYRQDPGQGLRLIYYSQIVNDFQKGDIAEGYSVSREKKESFPLTVTSAQKNPTAFYLCASSIWGPGHNTIYFGEGSWLTVV.

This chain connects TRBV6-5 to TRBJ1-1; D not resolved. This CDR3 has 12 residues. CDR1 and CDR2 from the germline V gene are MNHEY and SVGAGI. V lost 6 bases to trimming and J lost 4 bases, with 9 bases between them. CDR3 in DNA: TGTGCCAGCAGCTCCCTCCGCACTGAAGCTTTCTTT. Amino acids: CASSSLRTEAFF.

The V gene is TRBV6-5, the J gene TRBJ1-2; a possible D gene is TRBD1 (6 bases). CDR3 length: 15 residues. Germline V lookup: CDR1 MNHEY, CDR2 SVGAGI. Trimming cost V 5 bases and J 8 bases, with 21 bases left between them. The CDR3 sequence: CASSLTWGAQRGYTF. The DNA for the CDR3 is TGTGCCAGCAGTCTAACTTGGGGGGCCCAGAGGGGCTACACCTTC.

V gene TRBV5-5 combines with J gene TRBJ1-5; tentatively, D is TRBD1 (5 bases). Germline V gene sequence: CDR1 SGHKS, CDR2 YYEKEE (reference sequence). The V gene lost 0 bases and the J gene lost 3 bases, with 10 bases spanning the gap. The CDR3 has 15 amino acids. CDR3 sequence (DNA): TGTGCCAGCAGCTTGGTGGCAGGGACCAATCAGCCCCAGCATTTT. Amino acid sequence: CASSLVAGTNQPQHF.

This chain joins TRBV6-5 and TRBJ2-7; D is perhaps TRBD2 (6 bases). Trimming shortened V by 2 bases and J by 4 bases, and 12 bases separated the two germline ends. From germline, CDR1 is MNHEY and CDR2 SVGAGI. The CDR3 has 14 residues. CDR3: CASSYGGSGYEQYF. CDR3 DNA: TGTGCCAGCAGTTACGGGGGGTCAGGGTACGAGCAGTACTTC.

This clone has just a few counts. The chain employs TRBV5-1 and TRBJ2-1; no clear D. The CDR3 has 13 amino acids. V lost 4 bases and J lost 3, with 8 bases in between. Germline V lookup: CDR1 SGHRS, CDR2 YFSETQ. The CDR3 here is CASSTDDYNEQFF. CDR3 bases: TGCGCCAGCAGCACTGACGACTACAATGAGCAGTTCTTC.